This TCR beta chain was observed in a study of T-cell reconstitution after alpha-beta-depleted transplantation in children. Unique molecular identifiers were built into the TCRbeta library. TCRdb processed the PCR reads anew with MiXCR; each CDR3 protein has one entry. Here the sample spans a few hundred thousand distinct CDR3 sequences, over 9.5% being singletons. This clonotype was recorded at least ten times. The junction had 1 base not matched to a gene; V was cut back by 6 bases and J by 9 bases. This CDR3 has 11 amino acids. The chain has TRBV12-3 or TRBV12-4 and TRBJ2-1; 8 positions match TRBD1. The sequence was obtained from a human donor who donated a stem cell graft to a child with SCID. This specimen consisted of PBMCs from the stem cell graft donor, obtained from the stem cell graft. The CDR3 loop is CASRQGGEQFF. In DNA form, the CDR3 reads TGTGCCAGCAGACAGGGGGGTGAGCAGTTCTTC.